Listed below are T cell receptor beta chains from one sample, sequenced in a study of Tregs in tolerant kidney transplant recipients. Some clones are missing from TCRdb's copy, which holds only in-frame ones; the method was immunoSEQ multiplex PCR. The profile shows roughly 120,000 clones, about 90% of them singletons. Sequencing was carried out using CD4+ T cells from blood. The receptor source for this set is a human donor in good health. CDR3s include the opening cysteine and the closing phenylalanine or tryptophan. The D gene is left open where the match is weak. Only some rows state a clone size, as once, few, many or a class for expanded clones.

d_call: -; v_call: TRBV30; j_call: TRBJ2-1; clone_size: -; cdr3_aa: CAWSNRDLPYNEQFF; cdr3_nt: TGTGCCTGGAGCAACCGGGACCTACCTTACAATGAGCAGTTCTTC
d_call: -; v_call: TRBV14; j_call: TRBJ2-1; clone_size: -; cdr3_aa: CASSQDMRTQDEQFF; cdr3_nt: TGTGCCAGCAGCCAAGATATGAGGACGCAAGATGAGCAGTTCTTC
d_call: TRBD1; v_call: TRBV10-3; j_call: TRBJ1-3; clone_size: once; cdr3_aa: CAISDPGQGRNTIYF; cdr3_nt: TGTGCCATCAGTGATCCTGGACAGGGGAGAAACACCATATATTTT
d_call: TRBD1; v_call: TRBV5-1; j_call: TRBJ1-5; clone_size: -; cdr3_aa: CASSLGTGNQPQHF; cdr3_nt: TGCGCCAGCAGCCTTGGGACAGGCAATCAGCCCCAGCATTTT
d_call: -; v_call: TRBV18; j_call: TRBJ1-1; clone_size: -; cdr3_aa: CASSHGGERRTEAFF; cdr3_nt: TGTGCCAGCTCGCACGGCGGGGAAAGGAGAACTGAAGCTTTCTTT
d_call: TRBD1; v_call: TRBV11-2; j_call: TRBJ1-2; clone_size: -; cdr3_aa: CASSSDRVYGYTF; cdr3_nt: TGTGCCAGCAGCTCCGACAGGGTCTATGGCTACACCTTC
d_call: TRBD1; v_call: TRBV2; j_call: TRBJ2-2; clone_size: -; cdr3_aa: CASSEEGQTNTGELFF; cdr3_nt: TGTGCCAGCAGTGAAGAGGGACAGACGAACACCGGGGAGCTGTTTTTT
d_call: -; v_call: TRBV5-1; j_call: TRBJ1-1; clone_size: -; cdr3_aa: CASQSFERDTEAFF; cdr3_nt: TGCGCCAGCCAAAGCTTTGAGAGAGACACTGAAGCTTTCTTT
d_call: -; v_call: TRBV20-1; j_call: TRBJ2-1; clone_size: -; cdr3_aa: CSASLGGGQFF; cdr3_nt: TGCAGTGCTAGTTTGGGGGGTGGGCAGTTCTTC
d_call: TRBD1; v_call: TRBV7-2; j_call: TRBJ1-1; clone_size: -; cdr3_aa: CASSFRTGGWTEAFF; cdr3_nt: TGTGCCAGCAGCTTCCGGACAGGGGGGTGGACTGAAGCTTTCTTT
d_call: TRBD1; v_call: TRBV7-9; j_call: TRBJ1-2; clone_size: -; cdr3_aa: CASSLSRGRGREDGYTF; cdr3_nt: TGTGCCAGCAGCTTAAGTAGGGGCAGGGGGCGGGAAGATGGCTACACCTTC
d_call: TRBD2; v_call: TRBV29-1; j_call: TRBJ2-5; clone_size: -; cdr3_aa: CSVGPGLAGGGETQYF; cdr3_nt: TGCAGCGTAGGGCCGGGACTAGCGGGAGGGGGGGAGACCCAGTACTTC
d_call: -; v_call: TRBV5-5; j_call: TRBJ2-2; clone_size: -; cdr3_aa: CASSLAGKGSSATNTGELFF; cdr3_nt: TGTGCCAGCAGCTTGGCGGGGAAGGGGTCGAGCGCAACGAACACCGGGGAGCTGTTTTTT
d_call: -; v_call: TRBV19; j_call: TRBJ1-2; clone_size: -; cdr3_aa: CASSIQGRGSYGYTF; cdr3_nt: TGTGCCAGTAGTATACAGGGCCGGGGAAGCTATGGCTACACCTTC
d_call: TRBD1; v_call: TRBV29-1; j_call: TRBJ1-1; clone_size: once; cdr3_aa: CSVGGGTGLNTEAFF; cdr3_nt: TGCAGCGTGGGGGGAGGGACAGGGCTGAACACTGAAGCTTTCTTT
d_call: -; v_call: TRBV7-2; j_call: TRBJ1-4; clone_size: -; cdr3_aa: CASSLAVSGSNEKLFF; cdr3_nt: TGTGCCAGCAGCTTAGCTGTTTCAGGGTCTAATGAAAAACTGTTTTTT
d_call: TRBD2; v_call: TRBV5-1; j_call: TRBJ2-3; clone_size: -; cdr3_aa: CASSLLGTSADTQYF; cdr3_nt: TGCGCCAGCAGCTTACTCGGGACTAGTGCAGATACGCAGTATTTT
d_call: -; v_call: TRBV28; j_call: TRBJ1-2; clone_size: -; cdr3_aa: CASSLMAPEGYGYTF; cdr3_nt: TGTGCCAGCAGTTTAATGGCACCCGAGGGCTATGGCTACACCTTC
d_call: TRBD1; v_call: TRBV6-1; j_call: TRBJ1-4; clone_size: -; cdr3_aa: CASTRTGHEKLFF; cdr3_nt: TGTGCCAGCACCCGGACAGGACATGAAAAACTGTTTTTT
d_call: -; v_call: TRBV4-2; j_call: TRBJ1-1; clone_size: -; cdr3_aa: CASSQEFQGGGAEAFF; cdr3_nt: TGTGCCAGCAGCCAAGAATTCCAGGGTGGGGGCGCTGAAGCTTTCTTT
d_call: -; v_call: TRBV19; j_call: TRBJ2-7; clone_size: -; cdr3_aa: CASSSSTGNYEQYF; cdr3_nt: TGTGCCAGTAGTTCCTCCACCGGGAACTACGAGCAGTACTTC
d_call: -; v_call: TRBV6-5; j_call: TRBJ2-7; clone_size: -; cdr3_aa: CASSYSLQADEQYF; cdr3_nt: TGTGCCAGCAGTTACTCGCTACAAGCGGACGAGCAGTACTTC
d_call: TRBD1; v_call: TRBV5-4; j_call: TRBJ2-7; clone_size: -; cdr3_aa: CASSLDDRASYEQYF; cdr3_nt: TGTGCCAGCAGCTTGGATGACAGGGCTTCCTACGAGCAGTACTTC
d_call: -; v_call: TRBV2; j_call: TRBJ2-3; clone_size: -; cdr3_aa: CASSDRQVVGNADTQYF; cdr3_nt: TGTGCCAGCAGTGACCGCCAGGTTGTCGGGAACGCAGATACGCAGTATTTT
d_call: TRBD1; v_call: TRBV19; j_call: TRBJ2-7; clone_size: -; cdr3_aa: CASSIRFTGATTYEQYF; cdr3_nt: TGTGCCAGTAGTATCCGGTTTACAGGGGCGACGACCTACGAGCAGTACTTC
d_call: TRBD1; v_call: TRBV11-1; j_call: TRBJ2-7; clone_size: -; cdr3_aa: CASTYPGQGGEQYF; cdr3_nt: TGTGCCAGCACTTATCCGGGACAGGGCGGCGAGCAGTACTTC
d_call: -; v_call: TRBV9; j_call: TRBJ2-2; clone_size: -; cdr3_aa: CASSVAGSVANTGELFF; cdr3_nt: TGTGCCAGCAGCGTAGCTGGCTCCGTGGCGAACACCGGGGAGCTGTTTTTT
d_call: -; v_call: TRBV20-1; j_call: TRBJ1-2; clone_size: -; cdr3_aa: CTPNSGNGYTF; cdr3_nt: TGCACCCCGAATTCGGGTAATGGCTACACCTTC